This entry lists 11 T cell receptor beta chains sequenced from one sample in a study of CD8 T cells in Susac syndrome. Reverse transcription of roughly 0.5 to 1 ug RNA used random hexamers. TCRdb re-derived calls from the immunoSEQ multiplex PCR reads in MiXCR, one entry per CDR3 protein. The sample records 150,000 to 200,000 distinct CDR3 sequences, around 94% being singletons. Sequencing used CD4+ T cells from PBMCs. The receptors derive from a human donor with multiple sclerosis.

The chain joins TRBV7-2 to TRBJ2-7, with 8 positions matching TRBD2. Trimming took 1 base from V and 5 from J; bases not matched to a gene: 10. Germline-derived CDR1 and CDR2 are SGHTA and FQGNSA. CDR3 length: 16 residues. In nucleotides, the CDR3 is TGTGCCAGCAGCTTAGGTTGGAGCGGGAGTCTCAACGAGCAGTACTTC. Residues: CASSLGWSGSLNEQYF.

The rearrangement links TRBV28 to TRBJ2-7; D gene ambiguous. The germline gives CDR1 MDHEN, CDR2 SYDVKM. The CDR3 is 15 residues long. The V gene lost 6 bases and the J gene lost 2 bases, with 17 bases spanning the gap. CDR3 DNA: TGTGCCAGCAGCTTTGCCCACCCTGTTACCTACGAGCAGTACTTC. Residues: CASSFAHPVTYEQYF.

The chain has TRBV12-3 or TRBV12-4 and TRBJ1-2; D is perhaps TRBD1 (5 bases). V was trimmed by 7 bases and J by 3 bases, leaving 21 bases between them. The CDR3 has 16 amino acids. This chain's CDR3 is CASNPGGDQSYYGYTF. In nucleotides, the CDR3 is TGTGCCAGCAACCCGGGAGGGGATCAGTCGTACTATGGCTACACCTTC.

The rearrangement links TRBV27 to TRBJ2-5; unclear D gene. This CDR3 region has 13 residues. V was shortened by 6 bases and J by 3 bases, with 11 bases between the two germline ends. CDR1 is MNHEY and CDR2 is SMNVEV in the germline V gene (reference sequence). The CDR3 spells CASRQRLKETQYF. The CDR3 coding sequence is TGTGCCAGCAGACAGAGACTTAAAGAGACCCAGTACTTC.

V and J are TRBV6-2 or TRBV6-3 and TRBJ1-2; D is uncertain. CDR3 size: 14 residues. The ends were cut back, 0 bases at V and 10 bases at J, with 15 bases in the middle. Germline CDR1 and CDR2: MNHEY and SVGEGT. CDR3: CASSYSWTRLDYTF. CDR3 bases: TGTGCCAGCAGTTACTCGTGGACCCGTTTGGACTACACCTTC.

The J gene is TRBJ2-7, the V gene TRBV13; 13 nucleotides line up with TRBD2. The trim removed 6 bases at V and 3 bases at J, leaving 14 bases unmatched. In germline, CDR1 is PRHDT, CDR2 FYEKMQ (reference sequence). The CDR3 has 18 residues. The CDR3 DNA sequence: TGTGCCAGCAGTACATCAGCCCCGGGACTAGCGGGACTCTACGAGCAGTACTTC. This translates into CASSTSAPGLAGLYEQYF.

V usage is TRBV15 and J usage is TRBJ1-5; D possibly corresponds to TRBD1 (6 bases). CDR1 LNHNV and CDR2 YYDKDF come from the germline V gene (reference sequence). The CDR3 has 15 residues. V was pared by 4 bases and J by 7 bases, with 17 bases between. CDR3 in DNA: TGTGCCACCAGCACCACACCGGGGGGCGTACAGCCCCAGCATTTT. Protein: CATSTTPGGVQPQHF. Full variable domain (remainder filled in from reference TRBV15 and TRBJ1-5): DAMVIQNPRYQVTQFGKPVTLSCSQTLNHNVMYWYQQKSSQAPKLLFHYYDKDFNNEADTPDNFQSRRPNTSFCFLDIRSPGLGDTAMYLCATSTTPGGVQPQHFGDGTRLSIL.

J is TRBJ2-3 and V is TRBV6-6; perhaps TRBD2 as D (5 bases). Germline loops: CDR1 MNHNY, CDR2 SVGAGI (reference sequence). This CDR3 contains 13 residues. The V end was cut by 6 bases, the J end by 6 bases, with 13 bases between. As DNA, the CDR3 is TGTGCCAGCAGACACGGGTCGGGGGATACGCAGTATTTT. Its translation: CASRHGSGDTQYF.

This CDR3 is CAWSVVGTALNQPQHF. DNA of the CDR3: TGTGCCTGGAGTGTAGTGGGGACAGCACTCAATCAGCCCCAGCATTTT. The genes are TRBV30 and TRBJ1-5; 7 bases agree with TRBD1. Germline assignment: CDR1 GTSNPN and CDR2 SVGIG (reference sequence). V dropped 0 bases and J dropped 3; count of bases not matched to a gene: 8. The CDR3 consists of 16 residues.

V gene TRBV12-3 or TRBV12-4 combines with J gene TRBJ2-7; 7 bases are a match to TRBD1. V gave up 4 bases and J gave up 2 bases; unmatched junction bases: 2. There are 13 residues in the CDR3. The DNA for the CDR3 is TGTGCCAGCAGTTGGGACAGCACCTACGAGCAGTACTTC. It specifies CASSWDSTYEQYF.

The chain carries TRBV18 and TRBJ1-2; D perhaps matches TRBD1 (5 bases). V was clipped by 3 bases and J by 3 bases, with 20 bases between them. This CDR3 comprises 17 residues. The germline gives CDR1 KGHSH, CDR2 LQKENI. CDR3 sequence reads: CASSPSYKRSRDYGYTF. For the CDR3, the DNA is TGTGCCAGCTCACCTTCTTACAAGCGGAGCAGGGACTATGGCTACACCTTC.